This T cell receptor (beta chain) derives from a study of OX40 agonist ivuxolimab in advanced cancers. Autoimmune disease history or systemic immunosuppression led to patient exclusion. Sampled blood was obtained at baseline, cycle 4 day 1, and cycle 7 day 1. With 0 bases removed from V and 3 bases from J, the gap between germline ends came to 8 bases. The germline gives CDR1 SGHKS, CDR2 YYEKEE (reference sequence). The CDR3 loop spans 14 amino acids. Sequencing used immunoSEQ multiplex PCR; TCRdb keeps in-frame clones, though not all of them. The data hold more than 65,000 clones, with roughly 85% observed a single time.

The J gene is TRBJ2-3, the V gene TRBV5-5; D remains unclear. The TCR was taken from an adult with an advanced solid tumor such as melanoma, head and neck, liver or kidney cancer. Sequenced here: CD4+ or CD8+ T cells sorted from blood, sampled in a trial of the OX40 agonist ivuxolimab. This CDR3 reads CASSLELRTDTQYF. In DNA, the CDR3 is TGTGCCAGCAGCTTGGAGTTGAGAACAGATACGCAGTATTTT. The variable domain in full, completed from reference TRBV5-5 and TRBJ2-3, reads DAGVTQSPTHLIKTRGQQVTLRCSPISGHKSVSWYQQVLGQGPQFIFQYYEKEERGRGNFPDRFSARQFPNYSSELNVNALLLGDSALYLCASSLELRTDTQYFGPGTRLTVL.